One sample yielded the 8 T cell receptor beta chains listed below, sequenced in a study of shared clonotypes between healthy human individuals. Using immunoSEQ multiplex PCR, the repertoire was profiled, and TCRdb retains in-frame clones only, with some absent. The sample consists of about 1.1 million clones, 75% to 80% of them appearing once. Specimen: memory CD4+ T cells from PBMCs. Subset of the sample: CD45RA-negative fraction. The receptors were gathered from a man aged 18-30 years in good health. Some clones in this sample may be carry-over from other donors' samples.

This rearrangement joins TRBV15 to TRBJ2-3; 8 bases are shared with TRBD2. This CDR3 is 12 amino acids long. V was clipped by 7 bases and J by 10 bases; unmatched bases: 7. Germline V gene lookup returns CDR1 LNHNV and CDR2 YYDKDF (reference sequence). The CDR3 region is CATNREGSPQYF. The CDR3 DNA follows: TGTGCCACCAACCGGGAGGGGTCCCCGCAGTATTTT. Filled out from reference TRBV15 and TRBJ2-3, the complete variable domain reads DAMVIQNPRYQVTQFGKPVTLSCSQTLNHNVMYWYQQKSSQAPKLLFHYYDKDFNNEADTPDNFQSRRPNTSFCFLDIRSPGLGDTAMYLCATNREGSPQYFGPGTRLTVL.

The rearrangement joins TRBV5-1 to TRBJ2-5, with 7 nucleotides matching TRBD1. Germline V gene data show CDR1 as SGHRS and CDR2 as YFSETQ. The CDR3 spans 14 residues. V dropped 3 bases and J dropped 1; count of bases not matched to a gene: 3. CDR3 sequence reads: CASSSQGFQETQYF. The CDR3 coding sequence is TGCGCCAGCAGCTCACAGGGGTTCCAAGAGACCCAGTACTTC.

This clone appeared a single time. In DNA, the CDR3 is TGTGCCAGTAGTATTACTGCGGTTTCTGGAAACACCATATATTTT. It encodes CASSITAVSGNTIYF. V usage is TRBV19 and J usage is TRBJ1-3, with D hard to call. The length of the CDR3 is 15 residues. In germline, CDR1 is LNHDA, CDR2 SQIVND (reference sequence). The V end lost 3 bases, the J end lost 1 base, and 10 bases lay between the germline ends. The whole variable domain, filled in from reference TRBV19 and TRBJ1-3, reads DGGITQSPKYLFRKEGQNVTLSCEQNLNHDAMYWYRQDPGQGLRLIYYSQIVNDFQKGDIAEGYSVSREKKESFPLTVTSAQKNPTAFYLCASSITAVSGNTIYFGEGSWLTVV.

As to this clone: Other DNA sequences in the same sample also yield this CDR3. This chain's CDR3 is CASSPRGGDEQYF. CDR3 in DNA: TGTGCCAGCAGCCCCAGAGGGGGGGACGAGCAGTACTTC. The rearrangement links TRBV7-2 to TRBJ2-7; possibly TRBD2 for D (7 bases). Germline V gene lookup returns CDR1 SGHTA and CDR2 FQGNSA. V lost 5 bases to trimming and J lost 5 bases, with 13 bases between them. The CDR3 loop spans 13 amino acids.

The chain has TRBV5-1 and TRBJ2-1; tentatively, D is TRBD2 (5 bases). Germline assignment: CDR1 SGHRS and CDR2 YFSETQ. This CDR3 is built from 15 residues. The V end lost 0 bases, the J end lost 9 bases, and 16 bases lay between the germline ends. The CDR3 coding sequence is TGCGCCAGCAGCTTGGACTCGGCGGGTCTGGCTGAGCAGTTCTTC. Protein sequence: CASSLDSAGLAEQFF.

The chain uses TRBV5-1 and TRBJ2-3; D is uncertain. The V end was cut by 2 bases, the J end by 0 bases, with 13 bases between. There are 16 residues in the CDR3. CDR1 SGHRS and CDR2 YFSETQ come from the germline V gene. This CDR3 is CASSFRGASSTDTQYF. CDR3 nucleotide sequence: TGCGCCAGCAGCTTCCGCGGCGCGTCTAGCACAGATACGCAGTATTTT.

The chain couples TRBV11-2 to TRBJ2-3, with D possibly TRBD2 on 6 matching bases. The CDR3 runs to 15 residues. The V gene lost 6 bases and the J gene lost 6 bases, with 19 bases spanning the gap. Looked up from germline, CDR1 is SGHAT and CDR2 is FQNNGV. The CDR3 sequence is CASRFTHGSWDTQYF. The CDR3 DNA follows: TGTGCCAGCAGGTTTACCCACGGGAGCTGGGATACGCAGTATTTT.

The rearrangement joins TRBV9 to TRBJ1-3; D not resolved. The V end was cut by 3 bases, the J end by 6 bases, with 13 bases between. This CDR3 region has 14 residues. Germline assignment: CDR1 SGDLS and CDR2 YYNGEE. CDR3 bases: TGTGCCAGCAGCGGCCCCCCCTTGGAAAACACCATATATTTT. As protein: CASSGPPLENTIYF.